Listed below are T cell receptor beta chains from one sample, sequenced in a study of OX40 agonist ivuxolimab in advanced cancers. Assay used: immunoSEQ multiplex PCR; TCRdb lists only in-frame clones, some missing. This table has about 8,900 clones, roughly 90% appearing once. Sequencing used CD4+ or CD8+ T cells sorted from blood, obtained in a trial of the OX40 agonist ivuxolimab. The source of these receptors is an adult with an advanced solid tumor such as melanoma, head and neck, liver or kidney cancer. The CDR3 runs from the conserved cysteine through the conserved F or W. The D gene is left open where the match is weak. Clone size appears in some rows only: once, few, many, or a class for an expanded clone.

clone size	V gene	J gene	D gene	CDR3 DNA	CDR3 protein
few	TRBV19	TRBJ2-7	-	TGTGCCAGTAGTACCTTTCCCGGGACGGACTACGAGCAGTACTTC	CASSTFPGTDYEQYF
-	TRBV5-8	TRBJ2-5	-	TGTGCCAGCAGCTTGGTAACTGTGACTACTGGGGAGACCCAGTACTTC	CASSLVTVTTGETQYF
few	TRBV28	TRBJ1-5	-	TGTGCCAGCAGCCGTGACAGAACTAATCAGCCCCAGCATTTT	CASSRDRTNQPQHF
-	TRBV5-1	TRBJ2-1	TRBD1	TGCGCCAGCAGCTTGCCGGGACAGGGCGGGAATGAGCAGTTCTTC	CASSLPGQGGNEQFF
-	TRBV28	TRBJ2-3	TRBD1	TGTGCCAGCAGTACCACAGGGGCCCCCCCAGATACGCAGTATTTT	CASSTTGAPPDTQYF
-	TRBV6-5	TRBJ2-1	TRBD2	TGTGCCAGCAGGGCCACTAGCGGGAGGGCAAGTGAGCAGTTCTTC	CASRATSGRASEQFF
-	TRBV7-9	TRBJ1-1	TRBD1	TGTGCCAGCAGCCCATCGACAGGGCTGGGCACTGAAGCTTTCTTT	CASSPSTGLGTEAFF
-	TRBV10-3	TRBJ2-1	TRBD2	TGTGCCATCAGTGGACTAGCGGGAGGGCCCCCCTACAATGAGCAGTTCTTC	CAISGLAGGPPYNEQFF
-	TRBV28	TRBJ2-1	TRBD2	TGTGCCAGCAGTTTAATCGCGTGGGAGGGAGGCTATGAGCAGTTCTTC	CASSLIAWEGGYEQFF
once	TRBV4-1	TRBJ2-1	TRBD2	TGCGCCAGCAGCCAACTCACCGGGACTAGCGGGATGACGTCCTACAATGAGCAGTTCTTC	CASSQLTGTSGMTSYNEQFF
-	TRBV5-4	TRBJ2-1	-	TGTGCCAGCACCATCGGACCCGGGAATGAGCAGTTCTTC	CASTIGPGNEQFF
-	TRBV5-4	TRBJ1-4	TRBD1	TGTGCCAGCAGCTCCAAGGACAGGGGGAATGAAAAACTGTTTTTT	CASSSKDRGNEKLFF
-	TRBV7-2	TRBJ2-7	TRBD1	TGTGCCAGCAGCTTAGTGACAGGGTGGGACGAGCAGTACTTC	CASSLVTGWDEQYF
-	TRBV30	TRBJ1-2	-	TGTGCCTGGAAATCGCGAGAAACCCGTGTTCACACCTTC	CAWKSRETRVHTF
-	TRBV28	TRBJ2-2	TRBD1	TGTGCCAGCAGCCTCCCGGGACAGGGATCCGGGGAGCTGTTTTTT	CASSLPGQGSGELFF
-	TRBV29-1	TRBJ2-5	TRBD1	TGCAGCGTGGACAGGGGGCTGGAGACCCAGTACTTC	CSVDRGLETQYF
-	TRBV11-2	TRBJ2-1	TRBD2	TGTGCCAGCAGCCCGGGGACTAGCGGGAGGGGTGAGCAGTTCTTC	CASSPGTSGRGEQFF
-	TRBV5-1	TRBJ2-1	-	TGCGCCAGCAGCACGCCCACGGAGGAGCAGTTCTTC	CASSTPTEEQFF
-	TRBV9	TRBJ1-2	TRBD1	TGTGCCAGCAGCGCGGGACAGATCTGGGGCTACACCTTC	CASSAGQIWGYTF
once	TRBV28	TRBJ1-5	-	TGTGCCAGCACCCCCAGGGGCCGGGGGGAAAATCAGCCCCAGCATTTT	CASTPRGRGENQPQHF
-	TRBV28	TRBJ1-2	TRBD1	TGTGCCAGCAGTGTTAACAGGGGGATAGTTCAAGGCTACACCTTC	CASSVNRGIVQGYTF
-	TRBV5-1	TRBJ1-2	-	TGCGCCAGCAGCTTGGAGTCAGCTAACTATGGCTACACCTTC	CASSLESANYGYTF
-	TRBV4-1	TRBJ2-4	-	TGCGCCAGCAGCCAAGATCTATTGGGAGACATTCAGTACTTC	CASSQDLLGDIQYF
once	TRBV5-1	TRBJ1-3	-	TGCGCCAGCAGCCCCCGCGGGGCTACGGGAAACACCATATATTTT	CASSPRGATGNTIYF
-	TRBV7-2	TRBJ2-1	-	TGTGCCAGCAGCGGCGACAGACCCAATGAGCAGTTCTTC	CASSGDRPNEQFF
-	TRBV5-4	TRBJ2-3	TRBD2	TGTGCCAGCAGCTTAGGACTAGCGGGCACAGATACGCAGTATTTT	CASSLGLAGTDTQYF
-	TRBV11-1	TRBJ2-1	-	TGTGCCAGCAGCTTTTCTGGTGAATGGGCCTACAATGAGCAGTTCTTC	CASSFSGEWAYNEQFF
-	TRBV19	TRBJ2-2	-	TGTGCCAGTAGATCGACAGGTCGGGGGTACACCGGGGAGCTGTTTTTT	CASRSTGRGYTGELFF
-	TRBV5-1	TRBJ2-2	TRBD1	TGCGCCAGCAGACCAACGGGACAGGGGACCACCGGGGAGCTGTTTTTT	CASRPTGQGTTGELFF
-	TRBV6-1	TRBJ2-7	TRBD1	TGTGCCAGCAGCCCCGGGACAGGGGTGGGGGAGCAGTACTTC	CASSPGTGVGEQYF
-	TRBV2	TRBJ2-5	TRBD2	TGTGCCAGCAGTCTAGCGGGAGTGGGGGAGACCCAGTACTTC	CASSLAGVGETQYF
-	TRBV5-4	TRBJ1-4	-	TGTGCCAGCAGCTTGGAGGCGGAAAAACTGTTTTTT	CASSLEAEKLFF
-	TRBV4-2	TRBJ1-1	-	TGTGCCAGCAGCCAGGGCAGTGAGAACACTGAAGCTTTCTTT	CASSQGSENTEAFF
-	TRBV14	TRBJ1-5	-	TGTGCCAGCAGCCAAGGGCTCTTTCAGCCCCAGCATTTT	CASSQGLFQPQHF
-	TRBV10-3	TRBJ1-5	-	TGTGCCACCGGAGGGAGGGGGGATCAGCCCCAGCATTTT	CATGGRGDQPQHF
-	TRBV4-2	TRBJ1-4	TRBD1	TGTGCCAGCAGCCAAGATAGGACAGGTCCGAATGAAAAACTGTTTTTT	CASSQDRTGPNEKLFF
-	TRBV15	TRBJ2-1	TRBD2	TGTGCCACCAGCAGAGACGTAGGGACTAGCGGGAAGGACAATGAGCAGTTCTTC	CATSRDVGTSGKDNEQFF
-	TRBV18	TRBJ2-6	-	TGTGCCAGCTTCCAGGGGGGGGCCCGCCACTCTGGGGCCAACGTCCTGACTTTC	CASFQGGARHSGANVLTF
-	TRBV2	TRBJ2-4	-	TGTGCCAGCAGGGGGGGGCTGGACATTCAGTACTTC	CASRGGLDIQYF
once	TRBV20-1	TRBJ2-7	-	TGCAGTGCAGGGTTATACGAGCAGTACTTC	CSAGLYEQYF
-	TRBV5-4	TRBJ2-7	-	TGTGCCAGCAGCTCGTCTCCAGGCCACGAGCAGTACTTC	CASSSSPGHEQYF
-	TRBV20-1	TRBJ2-5	-	TGCAGTGCTGGCGGAGAGACCCAGTACTTC	CSAGGETQYF
-	TRBV11-2	TRBJ1-2	-	TGTGCCAGCAGCTTTAACAGCGACGGCTACACCTTC	CASSFNSDGYTF
-	TRBV6-1	TRBJ2-1	-	TGTGCCAGCAGTGAAACACTAGGATGGGACAATGAGCAGTTCTTC	CASSETLGWDNEQFF
-	TRBV2	TRBJ1-1	-	TGTGCCAGCAGTTCCGACATCACTGAAGCTTTCTTT	CASSSDITEAFF
-	TRBV5-1	TRBJ2-7	TRBD2	TGCGCCAGCAGCTCCTCTAGCGGGTCTAAGGAAGAGCAGTACTTC	CASSSSSGSKEEQYF
-	TRBV7-2	TRBJ2-1	-	TGTGCCAGCAGATTGGACAGCTCCACCAAGCAGTTCTTC	CASRLDSSTKQFF
few	TRBV5-1	TRBJ2-5	-	TGCGCCAGCAGCGCGGGACAACTCCAAGAGACCCAGTACTTC	CASSAGQLQETQYF
-	TRBV4-2	TRBJ2-2	-	TGTGCCAGCAGACGTGGGGAATCGGACACCGGGGAGCTGTTTTTT	CASRRGESDTGELFF
-	TRBV5-1	TRBJ2-5	-	TGCGCCAGCAGCTTGGTTGTGGGAGCTACCGAGACCCAGTACTTC	CASSLVVGATETQYF
once	TRBV29-1	TRBJ2-3	TRBD2	TGCAGCGTAGCCCAGCGGGAGGTCACAGATACGCAGTATTTT	CSVAQREVTDTQYF
-	TRBV19	TRBJ1-3	TRBD1	TGTGCCACCCGGACAGGGACTGGAAACACCATATATTTT	CATRTGTGNTIYF
-	TRBV6-6	TRBJ1-6	TRBD1	TGTGCCAGCACCCAGGGACAGAATAATTCACCCCTCCACTTT	CASTQGQNNSPLHF
-	TRBV5-1	TRBJ2-5	TRBD2	TGCGCCAGCAGCTTTGGACTAGCGGGATTTCAAGAGACCCAGTACTTC	CASSFGLAGFQETQYF
-	TRBV27	TRBJ2-3	-	TGTGCCAGCAGAGGCGGAGGCACAGATACGCAGTATTTT	CASRGGGTDTQYF
-	TRBV5-4	TRBJ2-2	TRBD1	TGTGCCAGCAGCTTCCCGGGACAGGGGACCACCGGGGAGCTGTTTTTT	CASSFPGQGTTGELFF
-	TRBV5-4	TRBJ1-2	-	TGTGCCAGCAGCTTGGATGGGCAGGTGGGCTATGGCTACACCTTC	CASSLDGQVGYGYTF
-	TRBV18	TRBJ2-1	-	TGTGCCAGCTCAGCTGGACTCGACAATGAGCAGTTCTTC	CASSAGLDNEQFF
-	TRBV30	TRBJ1-1	-	TGTGCCTGGCCTCCTGACAGCACTGAAGCTTTCTTT	CAWPPDSTEAFF